These 17 T cell receptor beta chains were all obtained from the same sample, sequenced in a study of high-grade serous ovarian cancer treatment subgroups. The repertoire was sequenced with immunoSEQ multiplex PCR; TCRdb's copy has only in-frame clones and lacks some. Among roughly 29,000 clones listed, 80% to 90% were seen once. Tumor tissue was taken before any definitive surgery or chemotherapy was given. Sequenced sample: tumor tissue. These TCRs come from a human donor with high-grade serous ovarian cancer.

The V gene is TRBV5-1, the J gene TRBJ2-1, with D unclear. Germline V CDR1 and CDR2: SGHRS, YFSETQ. V shed 0 bases and J shed 7 bases, with 2 bases lying between them. CDR3 length: 11 amino acids. CDR3 nucleotide sequence: TGCGCCAGCAGCTTGGCTAATGAGCAGTTCTTC. It codes for CASSLANEQFF.

The chain uses TRBV27 and TRBJ2-3; no clear D. Germline values: CDR1 MNHEY, CDR2 SMNVEV (reference sequence). Trimming pared 0 bases from V and 3 bases from J, leaving 7 bases between. The CDR3 has 14 residues. CDR3 region: CASSLSLRTDTQYF. The CDR3 DNA reads as TGTGCCAGCAGTTTATCATTGCGTACAGATACGCAGTATTTT.

This rearrangement joins TRBV28 to TRBJ2-1, with 7 bases lining up with TRBD2. CDR3 size: 15 residues. V dropped 4 bases and J dropped 5; count of bases not matched to a gene: 8. Germline V CDR1 and CDR2: MDHEN, SYDVKM. The CDR3 loop reads CASSYPTGRDNEQFF. The DNA of the CDR3 is TGTGCCAGCAGTTACCCGACGGGGAGGGACAATGAGCAGTTCTTC.

J is TRBJ2-4 and V is TRBV19; the D call may be TRBD1 or TRBD2 (5 bases each). V was cut by 11 bases and J by 6 bases, with 23 bases left in between. The length of the CDR3 is 15 residues. Germline V gene sequence: CDR1 LNHDA, CDR2 SQIVND (reference sequence). Here the CDR3 DNA reads TGTGCCGGCATCACTCTAAACCGGGGCTTAAACATTCAGTACTTC. It translates to CAGITLNRGLNIQYF.

The rearrangement joins TRBV6-1 to TRBJ2-7; D is uncertain. This CDR3 comprises 11 residues. The V end was cut by 9 bases, the J end by 2 bases, with 8 bases between. The germline CDR1 and CDR2 sequences are MNHNS and SASEGT. CDR3 sequence: CASGHAYEQYF. The CDR3 DNA reads as TGTGCCAGTGGGCATGCCTACGAGCAGTACTTC.

Points on this clone: The same CDR3 also results from other DNA sequences found in this sample. The chain has TRBV19 and TRBJ2-5, with a tentative D call TRBD1 (7 bases). Germline V CDR1 and CDR2: LNHDA, SQIVND (reference sequence). This CDR3 is built from 16 residues. V lost 7 bases, J lost 5 bases, and 23 bases lay in between. The CDR3 bases are TGTGCCAGTAATCAGCCTTCGGCAGGGGGGTCCGAGACCCAGTACTTC. Translating gives CASNQPSAGGSETQYF.

The V and J genes are TRBV28 and TRBJ1-3; 8 positions agree with TRBD1. This CDR3 is built from 15 residues. With 5 bases clipped from V and 4 bases from J, the junction kept 7 bases outside the gene matches. In germline, CDR1 is MDHEN, CDR2 SYDVKM. The CDR3 spells CASSAPGTGGNTIYF. The CDR3 nucleotides read TGTGCCAGCAGTGCTCCGGGGACAGGCGGAAACACCATATATTTT.

The chain links TRBV18 to TRBJ1-2, with 12 bases lining up with TRBD1. This CDR3 is built from 18 residues. The trim removed 3 bases at V and 8 bases at J, leaving 16 bases unmatched. Germline assignment: CDR1 KGHSH and CDR2 LQKENI. The CDR3 loop reads CASSPIEIRDRGLEGYTF. CDR3 DNA sequence: TGTGCCAGCTCACCCATCGAGATCCGGGACAGGGGGCTTGAAGGCTACACCTTC. The full variable domain, its missing parts supplied by reference TRBV18 and TRBJ1-2, is NAGVMQNPRHLVRRRGQEARLRCSPMKGHSHVYWYRQLPEEGLKFMVYLQKENIIDESGMPKERFSAEFPKEGPSILRIQQVVRGDSAAYFCASSPIEIRDRGLEGYTFGSGTRLTVV.

This clone has just a few counts. The chain couples TRBV7-9 to TRBJ1-1; 9 bases match TRBD1. The germline V gene has CDR1 SEHNR and CDR2 FQNEAQ (reference sequence). The CDR3 is 14 amino acids. With 6 bases clipped from V and 6 bases from J, the junction kept 8 bases outside the gene matches. CDR3 sequence: CASRPTGGYAEAFF. In DNA, the CDR3 is TGTGCCAGCAGACCAACAGGGGGCTACGCTGAAGCTTTCTTT. The entire variable domain, with the rest obtained from reference TRBV7-9 and TRBJ1-1, is as follows: DTGVSQNPRHKITKRGQNVTFRCDPISEHNRLYWYRQTLGQGPEFLTYFQNEAQLEKSRLLSDRFSAERPKGSFSTLEIQRTEQGDSAMYLCASRPTGGYAEAFFGQGTRLTVV.

This clone was counted a single time. The V gene is TRBV11-2, the J gene TRBJ2-7; 13 bases align to TRBD2. Germline CDR1 SGHAT, CDR2 FQNNGV. The CDR3 sequence is 15 residues long. Trimming cost V 5 bases and J 2 bases; bases outside gene matches: 3. This chain's CDR3 is CASSPGLAGAYEQYF. DNA of the CDR3: TGTGCCAGCAGCCCAGGACTAGCGGGGGCCTACGAGCAGTACTTC.

The chain links TRBV12-5 to TRBJ1-1; the D is unclear. The CDR3 sequence is 18 residues long. Germline V gene sequence: CDR1 LGHNT, CDR2 FRNRAP. The ends were cut back, 0 bases at V and 6 bases at J, with 23 bases in the middle. The CDR3 spells CASGLVMKVTAPYPEAFF. The CDR3, as DNA: TGTGCTAGTGGTTTGGTAATGAAGGTGACCGCCCCGTACCCTGAAGCTTTCTTT.

This clone was detected once. V usage is TRBV19 and J usage is TRBJ1-2; possible D gene TRBD1, 5 bases. CDR3 size: 16 residues. Germline V lookup: CDR1 LNHDA, CDR2 SQIVND (reference sequence). The ends were cut back, 4 bases at V and 0 bases at J, with 15 bases in the middle. The DNA for the CDR3 is TGTGCCAGTAGTACCAGTGGGGCCCGCACTAACTATGGCTACACCTTC. Protein sequence: CASSTSGARTNYGYTF.

The V gene is TRBV11-3, the J gene TRBJ2-2; no clear D. V was trimmed by 1 base and J by 6 bases, leaving 12 bases between them. Germline loops: CDR1 SGHNT, CDR2 YENEEA. The CDR3 consists of 15 residues. The CDR3 DNA follows: TGTGCCAGCAGCTTAGTTAGGCAGCCTCCCGGGGAGCTGTTTTTT. Its translation: CASSLVRQPPGELFF.

V is TRBV7-6 and J is TRBJ1-1; no firm D call. CDR1 is SGHVS, CDR2 FNYEAQ, per germline. The germline V and J ends were trimmed by 4 bases and 2 bases, with 8 bases remaining between them. The CDR3 spans 13 residues. The CDR3 loop is CASSSGGNTEAFF. CDR3 in DNA: TGTGCCAGCAGCTCGGGTGGAAACACTGAAGCTTTCTTT.

V gene TRBV4-2 combines with J gene TRBJ1-2, with 10 bases identical to TRBD1. The V gene end was trimmed by 4 bases and the J gene end by 6 bases; junction bases not matched to a gene: 5. The germline V gene encodes CDR1 LGHNA and CDR2 YNFKEQ. This CDR3 is built from 14 residues. The CDR3 sequence is CASSRDRGPDGYTF. The DNA for the CDR3 is TGTGCCAGCAGCCGAGACAGGGGGCCGGATGGCTACACCTTC.

This clone was seen a single time. The chain has TRBV6-6 and TRBJ2-7, with 10 nucleotides matching TRBD2. V lost 4 bases to trimming and J lost 5 bases; unmatched junction nucleotides: 11. This CDR3 region has 16 residues. Germline CDR1 and CDR2: MNHNY and SVGAGI (reference sequence). CDR3 DNA: TGTGCCAGCAGTTCCTCGGCTAGCGGGAGTGGTGACGAGCAGTACTTC. Its protein is CASSSSASGSGDEQYF.

This chain links TRBV5-4 with TRBJ2-5; 9 bases are shared with TRBD1. Per germline, CDR1 SGHNT and CDR2 YYREEE (reference sequence). The CDR3 loop spans 15 amino acids. Germline trimming cut 4 bases from V and 6 bases from J; bases unmatched to any gene: 10. CDR3 nucleotide sequence: TGTGCCAGCAGCCCCAGGGGGGGACAGGGCAAGACCCAGTACTTC. Amino acid sequence: CASSPRGGQGKTQYF.